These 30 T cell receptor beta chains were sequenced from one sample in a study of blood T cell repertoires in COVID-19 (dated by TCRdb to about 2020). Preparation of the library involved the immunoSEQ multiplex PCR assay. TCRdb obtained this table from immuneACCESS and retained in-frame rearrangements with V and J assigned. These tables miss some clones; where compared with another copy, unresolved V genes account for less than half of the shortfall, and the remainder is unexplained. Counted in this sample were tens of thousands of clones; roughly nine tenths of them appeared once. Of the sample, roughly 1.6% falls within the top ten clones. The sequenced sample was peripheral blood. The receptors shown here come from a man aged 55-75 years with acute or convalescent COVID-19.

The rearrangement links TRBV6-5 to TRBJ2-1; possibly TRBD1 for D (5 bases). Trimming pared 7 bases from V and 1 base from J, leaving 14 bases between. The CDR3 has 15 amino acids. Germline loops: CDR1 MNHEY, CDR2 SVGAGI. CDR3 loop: CASTPGQGSYNEQFF. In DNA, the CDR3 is TGTGCCAGCACTCCCGGGCAGGGATCCTACAATGAGCAGTTCTTC.

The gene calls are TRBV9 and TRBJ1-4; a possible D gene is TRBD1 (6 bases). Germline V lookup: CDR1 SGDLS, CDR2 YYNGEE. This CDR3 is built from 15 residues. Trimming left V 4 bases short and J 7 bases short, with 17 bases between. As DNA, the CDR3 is TGTGCCAGCAGCCCCCATGGAGGGGGGGGTGAAAAACTGTTTTTT. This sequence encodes CASSPHGGGGEKLFF.

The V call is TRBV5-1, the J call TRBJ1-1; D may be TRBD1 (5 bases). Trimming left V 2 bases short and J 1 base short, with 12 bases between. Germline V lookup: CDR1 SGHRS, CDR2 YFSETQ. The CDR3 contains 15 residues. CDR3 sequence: CASSLIVRENTEAFF. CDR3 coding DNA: TGCGCCAGCAGCTTAATAGTCAGGGAGAACACTGAAGCTTTCTTT.

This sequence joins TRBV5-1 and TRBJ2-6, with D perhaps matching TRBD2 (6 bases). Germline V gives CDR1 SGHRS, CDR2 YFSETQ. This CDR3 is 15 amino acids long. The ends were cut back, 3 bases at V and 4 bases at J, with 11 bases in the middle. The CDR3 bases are TGCGCCAGCAGCTCGGGGGTGTCGGGGGCCAACGTCCTGACTTTC. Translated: CASSSGVSGANVLTF.

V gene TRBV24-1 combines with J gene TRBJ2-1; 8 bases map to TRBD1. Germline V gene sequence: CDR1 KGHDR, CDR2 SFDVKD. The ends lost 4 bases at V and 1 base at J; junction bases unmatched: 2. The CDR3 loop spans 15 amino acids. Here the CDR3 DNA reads TGTGCCACCAGTGAGCGGACAGGGTCCTACAATGAGCAGTTCTTC. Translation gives CATSERTGSYNEQFF.

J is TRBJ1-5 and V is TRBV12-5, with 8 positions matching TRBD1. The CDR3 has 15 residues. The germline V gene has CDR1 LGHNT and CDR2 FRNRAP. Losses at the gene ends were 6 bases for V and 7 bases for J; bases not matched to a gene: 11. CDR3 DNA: TGTGCTAGTGGCTCAGGACAGGGCAGCCTCCAGCCCCAGCATTTT. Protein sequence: CASGSGQGSLQPQHF.

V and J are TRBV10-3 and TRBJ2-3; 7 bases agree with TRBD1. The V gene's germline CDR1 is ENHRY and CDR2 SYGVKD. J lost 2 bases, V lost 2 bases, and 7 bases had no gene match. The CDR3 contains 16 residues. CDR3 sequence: CAISEPTGALTDTQYF. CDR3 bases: TGTGCCATCAGTGAGCCTACAGGGGCTCTCACAGATACGCAGTATTTT.

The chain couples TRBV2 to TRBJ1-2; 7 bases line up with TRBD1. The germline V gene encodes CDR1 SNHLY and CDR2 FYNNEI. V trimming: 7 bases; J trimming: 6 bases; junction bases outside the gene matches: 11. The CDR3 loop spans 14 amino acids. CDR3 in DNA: TGTGCCAGCAAATCGACAGGGAATACTAATGGCTACACCTTC. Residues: CASKSTGNTNGYTF.

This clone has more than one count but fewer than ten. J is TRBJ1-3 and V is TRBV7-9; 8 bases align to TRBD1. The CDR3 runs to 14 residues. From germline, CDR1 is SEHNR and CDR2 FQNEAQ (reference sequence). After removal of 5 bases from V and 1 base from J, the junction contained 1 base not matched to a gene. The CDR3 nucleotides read TGTGCCAGCAGCCAGGGGGCTTCTGGAAACACCATATATTTT. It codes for CASSQGASGNTIYF.

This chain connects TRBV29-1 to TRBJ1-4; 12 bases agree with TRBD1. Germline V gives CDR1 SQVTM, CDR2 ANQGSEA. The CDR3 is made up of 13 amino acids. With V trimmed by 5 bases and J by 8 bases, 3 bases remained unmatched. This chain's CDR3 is CSVTGTGGEKLFF. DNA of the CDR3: TGCAGCGTTACCGGGACAGGGGGCGAAAAACTGTTTTTT.

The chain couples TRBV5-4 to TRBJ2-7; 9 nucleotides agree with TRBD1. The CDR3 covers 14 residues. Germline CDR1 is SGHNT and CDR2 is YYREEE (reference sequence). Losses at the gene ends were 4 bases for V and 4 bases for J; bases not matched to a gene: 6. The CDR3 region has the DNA TGTGCCAGCAGCCCTGGACAGGGGAGGTACGAGCAGTACTTC. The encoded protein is CASSPGQGRYEQYF.

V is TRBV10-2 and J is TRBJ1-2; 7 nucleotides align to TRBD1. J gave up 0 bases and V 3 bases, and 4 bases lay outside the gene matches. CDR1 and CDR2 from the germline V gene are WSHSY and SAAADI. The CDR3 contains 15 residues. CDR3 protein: CASSDRQGANYGYTF. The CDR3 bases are TGCGCCAGCAGTGACAGACAGGGAGCTAACTATGGCTACACCTTC.

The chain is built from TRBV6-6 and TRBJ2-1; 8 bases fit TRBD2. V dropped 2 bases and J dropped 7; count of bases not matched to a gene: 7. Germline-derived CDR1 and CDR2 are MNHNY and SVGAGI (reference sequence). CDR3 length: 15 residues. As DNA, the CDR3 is TGTGCCAGCAGTTACCGAGCGGGGGATCAAAATGAGCAGTTCTTC. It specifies CASSYRAGDQNEQFF.

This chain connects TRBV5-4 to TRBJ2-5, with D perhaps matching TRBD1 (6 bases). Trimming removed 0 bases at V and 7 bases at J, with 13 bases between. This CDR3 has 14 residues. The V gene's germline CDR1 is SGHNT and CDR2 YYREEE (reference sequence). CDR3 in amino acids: CASSLEGGYGTQYF. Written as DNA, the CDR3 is TGTGCCAGCAGCTTGGAAGGGGGTTACGGGACCCAGTACTTC. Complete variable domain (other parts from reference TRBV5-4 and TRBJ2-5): ETGVTQSPTHLIKTRGQQVTLRCSSQSGHNTVSWYQQALGQGPQFIFQYYREEENGRGNFPPRFSGLQFPNYSSELNVNALELDDSALYLCASSLEGGYGTQYFGPGTRLLVL.

The CDR3: CASSFKPGLNTEAFF. Here the CDR3 DNA reads TGTGCCAGCAGTTTTAAACCAGGGTTGAACACTGAAGCTTTCTTT. The chain uses TRBV6-6 and TRBJ1-1; tentative D call: TRBD1 (5 bases). Germline CDR1 is MNHNY and CDR2 is SVGAGI (reference sequence). The V gene lost 4 bases and the J gene lost 0 bases, with 12 bases spanning the gap. CDR3 length equals 15 residues.

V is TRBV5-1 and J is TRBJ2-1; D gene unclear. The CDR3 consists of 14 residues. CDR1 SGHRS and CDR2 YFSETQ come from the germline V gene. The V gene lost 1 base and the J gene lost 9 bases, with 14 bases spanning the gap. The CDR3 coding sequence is TGCGCCAGCAGCTTGCTACCGGCGGAAGGTGAGCAGTTCTTC. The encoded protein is CASSLLPAEGEQFF.

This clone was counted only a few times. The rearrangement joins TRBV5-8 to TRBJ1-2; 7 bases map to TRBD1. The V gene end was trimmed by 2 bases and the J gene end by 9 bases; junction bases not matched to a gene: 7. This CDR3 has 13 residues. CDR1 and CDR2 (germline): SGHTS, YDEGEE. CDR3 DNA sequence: TGTGCCAGCAGCTTAGTCCGGGGACAGAGCTACACCTTC. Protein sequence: CASSLVRGQSYTF.

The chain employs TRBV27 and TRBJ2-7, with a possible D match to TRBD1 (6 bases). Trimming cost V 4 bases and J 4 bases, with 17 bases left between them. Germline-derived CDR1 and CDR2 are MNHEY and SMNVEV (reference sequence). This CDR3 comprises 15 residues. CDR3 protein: CASSSPETGQYEQYF. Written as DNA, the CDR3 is TGTGCCAGCAGTTCCCCCGAGACAGGTCAGTACGAGCAGTACTTC.

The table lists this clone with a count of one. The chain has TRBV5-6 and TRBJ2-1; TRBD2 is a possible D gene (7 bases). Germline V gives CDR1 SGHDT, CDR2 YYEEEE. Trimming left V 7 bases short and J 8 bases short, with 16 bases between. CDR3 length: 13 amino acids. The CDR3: CASGLRGADEQFF. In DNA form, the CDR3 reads TGTGCCAGCGGGCTTCGGGGGGCGGATGAGCAGTTCTTC. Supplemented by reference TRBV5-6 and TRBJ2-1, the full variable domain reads DAGVTQSPTHLIKTRGQQVTLRCSPKSGHDTVSWYQQALGQGPQFIFQYYEEEERQRGNFPDRFSGHQFPNYSSELNVNALLLGDSALYLCASGLRGADEQFFGPGTRLTVL.

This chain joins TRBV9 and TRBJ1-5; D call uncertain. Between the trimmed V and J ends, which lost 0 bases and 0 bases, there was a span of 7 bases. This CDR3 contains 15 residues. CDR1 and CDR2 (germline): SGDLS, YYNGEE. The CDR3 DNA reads TGTGCCAGCAGCGTAGGATGGGCTAGCAATCAGCCCCAGCATTTT. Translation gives CASSVGWASNQPQHF.

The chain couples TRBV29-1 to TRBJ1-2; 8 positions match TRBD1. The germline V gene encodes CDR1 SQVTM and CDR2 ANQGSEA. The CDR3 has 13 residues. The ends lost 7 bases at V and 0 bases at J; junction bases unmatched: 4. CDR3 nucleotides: TGCAGCGCTTCAGGGGGCCCTAACTATGGCTACACCTTC. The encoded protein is CSASGGPNYGYTF.

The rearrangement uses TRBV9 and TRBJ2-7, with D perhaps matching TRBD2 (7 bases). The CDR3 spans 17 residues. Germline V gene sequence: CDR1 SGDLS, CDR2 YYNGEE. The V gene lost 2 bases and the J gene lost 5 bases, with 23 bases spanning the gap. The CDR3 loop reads CASSVTHGGGGGNEQYF. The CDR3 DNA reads TGTGCCAGCAGCGTGACACACGGGGGAGGGGGAGGCAACGAGCAGTACTTC.

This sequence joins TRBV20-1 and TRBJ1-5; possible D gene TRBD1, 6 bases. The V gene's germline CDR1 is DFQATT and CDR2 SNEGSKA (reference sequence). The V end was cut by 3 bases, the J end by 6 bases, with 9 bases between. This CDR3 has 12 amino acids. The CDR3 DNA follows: TGCAGTGCTAGTCCAGGGGTTCAGCCCCAGCATTTT. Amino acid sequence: CSASPGVQPQHF.

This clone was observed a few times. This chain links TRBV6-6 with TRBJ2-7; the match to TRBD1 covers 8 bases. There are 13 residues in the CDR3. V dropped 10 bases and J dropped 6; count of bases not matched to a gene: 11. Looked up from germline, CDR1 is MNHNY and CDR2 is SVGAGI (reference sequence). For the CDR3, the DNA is TGTGCCACCAAGACCCTAGACAGGGGCGAGCAGTACTTC. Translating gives CATKTLDRGEQYF.

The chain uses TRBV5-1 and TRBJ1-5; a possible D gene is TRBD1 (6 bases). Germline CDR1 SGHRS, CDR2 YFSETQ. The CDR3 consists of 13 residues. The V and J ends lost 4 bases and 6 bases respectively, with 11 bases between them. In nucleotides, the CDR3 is TGCGCCAGCAGCGCCGGGGGGCCTCAGCCCCAGCATTTT. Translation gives CASSAGGPQPQHF.

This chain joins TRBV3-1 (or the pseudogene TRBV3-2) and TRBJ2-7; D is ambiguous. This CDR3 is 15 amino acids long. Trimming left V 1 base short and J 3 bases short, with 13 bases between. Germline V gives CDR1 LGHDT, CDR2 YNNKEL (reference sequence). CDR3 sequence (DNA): TGTGCCAGCAGCCAAGGTATGTCGAGAAGCTACGAGCAGTACTTC. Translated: CASSQGMSRSYEQYF.

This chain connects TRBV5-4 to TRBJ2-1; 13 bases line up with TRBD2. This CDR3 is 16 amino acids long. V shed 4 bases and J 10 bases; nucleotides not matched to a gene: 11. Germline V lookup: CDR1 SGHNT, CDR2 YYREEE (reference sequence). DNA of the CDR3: TGTGCCAGCAGCAGTGGGACTAGCGGGGTCCCTTGGGAGCAGTTCTTC. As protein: CASSSGTSGVPWEQFF. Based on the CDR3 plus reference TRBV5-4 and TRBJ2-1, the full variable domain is ETGVTQSPTHLIKTRGQQVTLRCSSQSGHNTVSWYQQALGQGPQFIFQYYREEENGRGNFPPRFSGLQFPNYSSELNVNALELDDSALYLCASSSGTSGVPWEQFFGPGTRLTVL.

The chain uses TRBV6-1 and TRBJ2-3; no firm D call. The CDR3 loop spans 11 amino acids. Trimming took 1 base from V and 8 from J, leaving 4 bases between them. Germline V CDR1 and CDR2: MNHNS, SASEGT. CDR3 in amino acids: CASSEESTQYF. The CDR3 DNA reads TGTGCCAGCAGTGAAGAGAGTACGCAGTATTTT.

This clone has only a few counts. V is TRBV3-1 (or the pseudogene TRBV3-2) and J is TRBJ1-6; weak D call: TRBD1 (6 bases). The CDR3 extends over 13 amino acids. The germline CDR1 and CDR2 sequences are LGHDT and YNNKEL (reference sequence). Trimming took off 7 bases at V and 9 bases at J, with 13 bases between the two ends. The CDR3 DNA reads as TGTGCCAGCATGCGGGGGGCAGGTTCACCCCTCCACTTT. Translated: CASMRGAGSPLHF.

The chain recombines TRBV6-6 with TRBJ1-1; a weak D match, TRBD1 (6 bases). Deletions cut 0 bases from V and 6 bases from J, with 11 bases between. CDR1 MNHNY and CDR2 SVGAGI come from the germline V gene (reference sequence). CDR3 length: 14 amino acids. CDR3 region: CASSYSAQGSEAFF. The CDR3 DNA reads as TGTGCCAGCAGTTACTCAGCACAGGGTTCTGAAGCTTTCTTT.